These 24 T cell receptor beta chains were all obtained from the same sample, sequenced in a study of naive and memory T cell subsets. The beta constant-region primer was an equimolar mix of two oligonucleotides covering TRBC1 and TRBC2. One entry per CDR3 protein results from TCRdb running MiXCR on the UMI-ligation and nested PCR reads. Of about 5,400 distinct CDR3 sequences in the sample, over 6.5% were seen once. Sequenced material: effector memory CD8+ T cells from blood. Subset reported: effector memory, CD45RA- CD27-. The receptors come from a human donor in good health.

This clonotype is deemed medium-sized. The chain combines TRBV7-9 with TRBJ2-7; D is possibly TRBD1 or TRBD2 (5 bases each). The CDR3 loop spans 13 amino acids. V was clipped by 5 bases and J by 0 bases, with 8 bases between them. Germline V gene lookup returns CDR1 SEHNR and CDR2 FQNEAQ (reference sequence). CDR3: CASSPGTSYEQYF. Written as DNA, the CDR3 is TGTGCCAGCAGCCCCGGGACCTCCTACGAGCAGTACTTC.

This chain connects TRBV20-1 to TRBJ2-7; 9 nucleotides align to TRBD2. After removal of 3 bases from V and 6 bases from J, the junction contained 15 bases not matched to a gene. In germline, CDR1 is DFQATT, CDR2 SNEGSKA (reference sequence). The CDR3 extends over 16 amino acids. This CDR3 is CSARFTGGGDVSEQYF. CDR3 sequence (DNA): TGCAGTGCTAGGTTCACTGGCGGGGGGGACGTTAGCGAGCAGTACTTC.

This clonotype came up a few times. This chain uses TRBV28 with TRBJ2-5, with TRBD2 matching over 10 bases. The CDR3 has 16 residues. Germline V gives CDR1 MDHEN, CDR2 SYDVKM. V lost 5 bases, J lost 4 bases, and 10 bases stayed unmatched. CDR3 bases: TGTGCCAGCAGTCTTGGCCTAGCGGGGGAGGGAGAGACCCAGTACTTC. Its protein product is CASSLGLAGEGETQYF.

This clonotype ranks as medium-sized (0.01 to 0.1%). The chain joins TRBV5-6 to TRBJ2-7, with a tentative D call TRBD1 (5 bases). V was clipped by 3 bases and J by 3 bases, with 16 bases between them. The CDR3 has 15 residues. Germline V gene lookup returns CDR1 SGHDT and CDR2 YYEEEE. CDR3 sequence: CASSSRVSLYYEQYF. The CDR3 nucleotides read TGTGCCAGCAGCTCCAGGGTTTCCCTCTACTACGAGCAGTACTTC.

This clonotype was detected only a few times. This chain uses TRBV4-3 with TRBJ2-7, with 10 bases aligning to TRBD2. V dropped 1 base and J dropped 1; count of bases not matched to a gene: 4. The CDR3 is made up of 16 amino acids. Germline lookup yields CDR1 LGHNA and CDR2 YSLEER. CDR3 bases: TGCGCCAGCAGCCAAGTTTATAGCGGGAGGTCCTACGAGCAGTACTTC. Amino acids: CASSQVYSGRSYEQYF.

This clonotype was counted between two and nine times. V usage is TRBV7-9 and J usage is TRBJ2-7; possible D gene TRBD2, 5 bases. Germline CDR1 SEHNR, CDR2 FQNEAQ (reference sequence). The CDR3 runs to 15 residues. The V end lost 1 base, the J end lost 3 bases, and 13 bases lay between the germline ends. This chain's CDR3 is CASSLEERTGYEQYF. CDR3 in DNA: TGTGCCAGCAGCTTAGAGGAGCGGACGGGCTACGAGCAGTACTTC.

This clonotype was seen many times. CDR3 region: CASSGTDTDTQYF. CDR3 coding DNA: TGTGCCAGCAGTGGGACAGACACAGATACGCAGTATTTT. The V call is TRBV6-4, the J call TRBJ2-3; D may be TRBD1 (6 bases). The CDR3 has 13 residues. Looked up from germline, CDR1 is MRHNA and CDR2 is SNTAGT. V dropped 4 bases and J dropped 2 bases, with 7 bases sitting between them.

This clonotype came up many times. The genes are TRBV5-6 and TRBJ2-3; no reliable D call. The CDR3 sequence is 16 residues long. V dropped 0 bases and J dropped 3 bases, with 14 bases sitting between them. Looked up from germline, CDR1 is SGHDT and CDR2 is YYEEEE. CDR3 region: CASSLGLIEGTDTQYF. As DNA, the CDR3 is TGTGCCAGCAGCTTGGGATTGATAGAAGGTACAGATACGCAGTATTTT.

The chain links TRBV7-9 to TRBJ2-5, with D tentatively TRBD1 or TRBD2 (5 bases each). This CDR3 spans 14 amino acids. Germline-derived CDR1 and CDR2 are SEHNR and FQNEAQ (reference sequence). Trimming cost V 3 bases and J 5 bases, with 13 bases left between them. The DNA of the CDR3 is TGTGCCAGCAGCTTTATCGGGGCGGCGGAGACCCAGTACTTC. Protein: CASSFIGAAETQYF.

The chain has TRBV6-5 and TRBJ1-1; perhaps TRBD1 as D (5 bases). The V gene lost 3 bases and the J gene lost 1 base, with 12 bases spanning the gap. Germline CDR1 is MNHEY and CDR2 is SVGAGI. This CDR3 region has 15 residues. This CDR3 is CASSYRPTGNTEAFF. The CDR3 nucleotides are TGTGCCAGCAGTTATCGCCCCACAGGGAACACTGAAGCTTTCTTT.

This clonotype was recorded a few times. The chain couples TRBV7-6 to TRBJ2-6; D perhaps matches TRBD2 (7 bases). CDR1 is SGHVS and CDR2 is FNYEAQ in the germline V gene. V lost 5 bases, J lost 4 bases, and 24 bases lay in between. This CDR3 comprises 19 residues. The CDR3 is CASSPRGEGDVGGANVLTF. Written as DNA, the CDR3 is TGTGCCAGCAGCCCCCGGGGGGAGGGGGACGTCGGGGGGGCCAACGTCCTGACTTTC.

In the case of this clonotype: It is unclear where the CDR3 begins or ends on the DNA, so no DNA is shown, and the CDR3 is as TCRdb lists it. The rearrangement links TRBV7-5 to TRBJ1-1. TRBV7-5 is deemed a pseudogene. The CDR3 length is 15 residues, termini included. CDR3 sequence: CISVPEAYKPTEAFF.

This clonotype showed up many times. CDR3 residues: CASSSGRLANTGELFF. The CDR3 DNA is TGTGCCAGCAGCTCCGGACGGCTAGCGAACACCGGGGAGCTGTTTTTT. The V call is TRBV7-8, the J call TRBJ2-2, with D hard to call. The V gene's germline CDR1 is SGHVS and CDR2 FQNEAQ. Trimming pared 4 bases from V and 0 bases from J, leaving 12 bases between. The CDR3 totals 16 residues.

This clonotype was seen ten or more times. V usage is TRBV20-1 and J usage is TRBJ1-1; 7 nucleotides agree with TRBD1. Germline assignment: CDR1 DFQATT and CDR2 SNEGSKA (reference sequence). The ends lost 6 bases at V and 5 bases at J; junction bases unmatched: 12. CDR3 length: 14 amino acids. For the CDR3, the DNA is TGCAGTGCCCTAAATCCAGGGGGGGTGACTGAAGCTTTCTTT. Translated: CSALNPGGVTEAFF.

This clonotype appeared many times. This chain links TRBV4-2 with TRBJ1-1, with D hard to call. This CDR3 comprises 14 residues. V gave up 0 bases and J gave up 6 bases, with 11 bases separating them. Germline V gene lookup returns CDR1 LGHNA and CDR2 YNFKEQ. CDR3 loop: CASSQDGEGSEAFF. DNA for the CDR3: TGTGCCAGCAGCCAAGATGGGGAGGGCTCTGAAGCTTTCTTT.

The chain links TRBV27 to TRBJ2-7; D might be TRBD1 or TRBD2, each matching 5 bases. V was pared by 9 bases and J by 2 bases, with 14 bases between. From germline, CDR1 is MNHEY and CDR2 SMNVEV (reference sequence). This CDR3 comprises 13 residues. The CDR3 loop reads CARSGPRPYEQYF. The CDR3 nucleotides are TGTGCCAGGTCGGGACCCAGGCCCTACGAGCAGTACTTC.

This clonotype was seen many times. CDR3 sequence: CSARDPDSYGYTF. The CDR3 nucleotides are TGCAGTGCTAGAGATCCGGACAGCTATGGCTACACCTTC. V gene TRBV20-1 combines with J gene TRBJ1-2, with a tentative D call TRBD1 (6 bases). The CDR3 spans 13 residues. Trimming removed 0 bases from V and 4 bases from J, with 9 bases in between. Per the germline V gene, CDR1 is DFQATT and CDR2 is SNEGSKA (reference sequence).

This clonotype has at least ten counts. The V call is TRBV12-3 or TRBV12-4, the J call TRBJ2-6; D is unresolved. V lost 4 bases and J 0 bases, leaving 13 bases between the germline ends. CDR3 length: 17 amino acids. The CDR3 is CASSSAGSHSGANVLTF. CDR3 nucleotide sequence: TGTGCCAGCAGTTCGGCAGGCTCCCACTCTGGGGCCAACGTCCTGACTTTC.

The CDR3 sequence: CASSIGRELDEQYF. The CDR3 DNA reads as TGTGCCAGTAGTATTGGGCGGGAGCTGGACGAGCAGTACTTC. The chain is built from TRBV19 and TRBJ2-7; 7 nucleotides match TRBD2. CDR1 and CDR2 (germline): LNHDA, SQIVND (reference sequence). Germline trimming cut 3 bases from V and 5 bases from J; bases unmatched to any gene: 7. The CDR3 totals 14 residues.

By frequency in the sample, this clonotype is medium-sized. The chain links TRBV25-1 to TRBJ2-2; D is unclear. The CDR3 is made up of 13 amino acids. CDR1 and CDR2 from the germline V gene are MGHDK and SYGVNS. V lost 4 bases and J lost 3, with 6 bases in between. CDR3: CASSARDTGELFF. The CDR3 region has the DNA TGTGCCAGCAGTGCCCGGGACACCGGGGAGCTGTTTTTT.

By share, this clonotype ranks as medium-sized (0.01 to 0.1%). The rearrangement uses TRBV20-1 and TRBJ2-1; D is perhaps TRBD2 (6 bases). The CDR3 contains 14 residues. Deletions cut 1 base from V and 7 bases from J, with 14 bases between. Per the germline V gene, CDR1 is DFQATT and CDR2 is SNEGSKA (reference sequence). The chain's CDR3 is CSARGVRGRNEQFF. Written as DNA, the CDR3 is TGCAGTGCTAGAGGTGTGCGGGGAAGAAATGAGCAGTTCTTC.

This clonotype has only a few counts. V and J are TRBV20-1 and TRBJ1-6, with 7 bases matching TRBD1. Germline-derived CDR1 and CDR2 are DFQATT and SNEGSKA (reference sequence). The CDR3 length is 15 residues. The V gene end was trimmed by 4 bases and the J gene end by 9 bases; junction bases not matched to a gene: 12. This CDR3 is CSANNLDREASPLHF. The CDR3 DNA follows: TGCAGTGCTAACAATCTAGACAGGGAGGCTTCACCCCTCCACTTT.

This clonotype has ten or more counts. The V and J genes are TRBV20-1 and TRBJ2-7; D is perhaps TRBD1 (5 bases). CDR1 and CDR2 from the germline V gene are DFQATT and SNEGSKA (reference sequence). V was cut by 0 bases and J by 5 bases, with 11 bases left in between. The CDR3 length is 13 residues. The CDR3 reads CSARDLQGNEQYF. The CDR3 DNA sequence: TGCAGTGCTAGAGATTTGCAGGGCAACGAGCAGTACTTC.

This clonotype showed up many times. The chain has TRBV21-1 and TRBJ2-5. TRBV21-1 is deemed a pseudogene. This CDR3 has 13 residues. The CDR3 DNA sequence: TGTGCCAGCAGCAAGCGGGAGAAAGAGACCCAGTACTTC. It yields the protein CASSKREKETQYF.